These T cell receptor beta chains were read from a single sample in a study of neurological immune-mediated disorders. MiXCR, run by TCRdb on the 5' RACE reads, gives a single entry per CDR3 protein. The sample shows roughly 55,000 distinct CDR3 sequences, around 16% of them seen only once. The material sequenced was PBMCs. The receptor source for this set is a man in his 60s in good health. Each CDR3 is given with its conserved first and last residue. The D gene is left open where the match is weak. Expanded clones get a size class; other rows say once, few or many, or leave the size out.

v_gene	d_gene	abundance	j_gene	CDR3aa	CDR3nt
TRBV7-9	.	.	TRBJ1-1	CANSSSGFIDAFF	TGTGCCAACAGCTCATCAGGATTTATTGACGCTTTCTTT
TRBV12-3/TRBV12-4	.	many	TRBJ2-1	CASSSFGGIGSNEQFF	TGTGCCAGCAGCTCTTTCGGGGGTATAGGTAGCAATGAGCAGTTCTTC
TRBV3-1	.	many	TRBJ1-5	CASSQEGGQPQHF	TGTGCCAGCAGCCAAGAAGGGGGTCAGCCCCAGCATTTT
TRBV10-3	.	many	TRBJ1-1	CAIRADTPGDTEAFF	TGTGCCATCAGGGCTGACACGCCCGGGGACACTGAAGCTTTCTTT
TRBV18	.	many	TRBJ2-5	CASSSGLGETQYF	TGTGCCAGCTCATCGGGTCTCGGGGAGACCCAGTACTTC
TRBV5-1	.	many	TRBJ1-3	CASSAGGGRNTIYF	TGCGCCAGCAGCGCTGGGGGGGGACGAAACACCATATATTTT
TRBV12-3/TRBV12-4	TRBD2	many	TRBJ2-5	CASSFLAGGETQYF	TGTGCCAGCAGTTTTCTGGCGGGAGGGGAGACCCAGTACTTC
TRBV15	.	many	TRBJ2-5	CATSRVSRETQYF	TGTGCCACCAGCAGAGTTTCTCGAGAGACCCAGTACTTC
TRBV5-1	.	many	TRBJ1-2	CASSPGILYGYTF	TGCGCCAGCAGCCCCGGGATCCTCTATGGCTACACCTTC
TRBV28	.	many	TRBJ1-3	CASSGGPAMDTIYF	TGTGCCAGCAGTGGCGGGCCCGCGATGGACACCATATATTTT
TRBV7-9	.	.	TRBJ2-5	CASSVGTLQETQYF	TGTGCCAGCAGCGTTGGGACCCTACAAGAGACCCAGTACTTC
TRBV20-1	.	many	TRBJ1-5	CSARDTRGTNQPQHF	TGCAGTGCTAGAGATACCAGGGGCACTAATCAGCCCCAGCATTTT
TRBV5-1	.	many	TRBJ2-3	CASSLEGVGSTDTQYF	TGCGCCAGCAGCTTGGAGGGGGTGGGGAGCACAGATACGCAGTATTTT
TRBV6-2/TRBV6-3	TRBD1	many	TRBJ2-1	CASKPGQGNNEQFF	TGTGCCAGCAAACCGGGACAGGGTAACAATGAGCAGTTCTTC
TRBV6-5	.	.	TRBJ2-7	CASSETGCTYEQYF	TGTGCCAGCAGTGAAACAGGGTGTACCTACGAGCAGTACTTC
TRBV20-1	.	many	TRBJ2-4	CSASSASGKQNIQYF	TGCAGTGCTAGTTCTGCTTCAGGGAAACAAAACATTCAGTACTTC
TRBV7-9	TRBD1	many	TRBJ2-5	CASSFTGVETQYF	TGTGCCAGCAGCTTTACAGGGGTAGAGACCCAGTACTTC
TRBV15	.	.	TRBJ2-3	CATSRDPTDTQYF	TGTGCCACCAGCAGAGACCCCACAGATACGCAGTATTTT
TRBV24-1	TRBD2	many	TRBJ2-1	CATSDRQGFPGTSGSNEQFF	TGTGCCACCAGTGATCGTCAGGGTTTTCCTGGGACTAGCGGGTCGAATGAGCAGTTCTTC
TRBV20-1	TRBD1	many	TRBJ1-2	CSAGTGDYGYTF	TGCAGTGCTGGGACAGGGGACTATGGCTACACCTTC
TRBV7-2	.	many	TRBJ2-5	CASSLAGEVWETQYF	TGTGCCAGCAGCTTAGCAGGGGAGGTCTGGGAGACCCAGTACTTC
TRBV7-3	.	many	TRBJ2-1	CASSLRSGQYNEQFF	TGTGCCAGCAGCTTAAGGAGCGGACAATACAATGAGCAGTTCTTC
TRBV12-3/TRBV12-4	.	many	TRBJ1-4	CASSSSGEKLFF	TGTGCCAGCAGTTCCTCAGGTGAAAAACTGTTTTTT
TRBV12-3/TRBV12-4	.	many	TRBJ2-1	CASGTGLYNEQFF	TGTGCCAGCGGGACGGGGCTTTACAATGAGCAGTTCTTC
TRBV9	TRBD1	many	TRBJ1-5	CASSRDRSNQPQHF	TGTGCCAGCAGCCGGGACAGAAGCAATCAGCCCCAGCATTTT